The text below deals with one T cell receptor (beta chain). Here immunoSEQ multiplex PCR was the method, and the copy in TCRdb shows in-frame clones only, minus some. Found here are approximately 90,000 clones, about 84% of them singletons; the top ten hold 14%. This sample stems from a study of PD-L1 blockade in urothelial cancer. Turning to the study itself: At 3 weeks (second dose) and 6 weeks after starting treatment, blood was analyzed.

The V end lost 4 bases, the J end lost 2 bases, and 3 bases lay between the germline ends. This CDR3 spans 11 amino acids. CDR1 is SGHRS, CDR2 YFSETQ, per germline. Time point: pretreatment peripheral blood. The receptor was derived from a man in his sixties with urothelial cancer. The sample consisted of PBMCs, taken around atezolizumab (anti-PD-L1) treatment. This chain uses TRBV5-1 with TRBJ2-5; D gene ambiguous. Here the CDR3 DNA reads TGCGCCAGCAGCATACAAGAGACCCAGTACTTC. This codes for CASSIQETQYF.